This TCR beta chain derives from a study of naive and memory T cell subsets. The library had UMIs added by 3' ligation of an oligonucleotide to TCR cDNA. This clonotype was recorded at least ten times. The CDR3 has 11 residues. Germline V gene lookup returns CDR1 LNHDA and CDR2 SQIVND (reference sequence). V dropped 4 bases and J dropped 6 bases, with 4 bases sitting between them. The SP2 primer and nested alpha and beta constant region primers amplified ligated cDNA in four rounds. TCRdb fed the 5' RACE reads into MiXCR, producing one record per CDR3 protein. The table records 58,000 or so distinct CDR3 sequences, less than 10% of them present only once.

The V and J genes are TRBV19 and TRBJ1-5, with D uncertain. This clonotype originated in a female donor in good health. DNA of the CDR3: TGTGCCAGTAGTAAGGGTCAGCCCCAGCATTTT. Its protein is CASSKGQPQHF.